This is a list of T cell receptor beta chains from one sample in a study of blood T cell repertoires in COVID-19. TCRdb's copy holds only in-frame clones and misses some; the assay was immunoSEQ multiplex PCR. In the table there are 87,000 or so clones, less than 95% of which are singletons. The sequenced material came from peripheral blood. These receptors were taken from a man between 18 and 35 years old with COVID-19, enrolled during active disease. The CDR3 runs from the conserved cysteine through the conserved F or W. The D gene is left open where the match is weak. Clone size is given for some rows only: seen once, a few or many times, or a class if the clone is expanded.

d_gene: TRBD1
abundance: few
j_gene: TRBJ2-7
v_gene: TRBV10-3
CDR3nt: TGTGCCATCAGAGAGGACAGGGGGCGGATATACGAGCAGTACTTC
CDR3aa: CAIREDRGRIYEQYF

d_gene: NA
abundance: few
j_gene: TRBJ1-1
v_gene: TRBV9
CDR3nt: TGTGCCAGCAGCGTAGGTACAGGGACGAACACTGAAGCTTTCTTT
CDR3aa: CASSVGTGTNTEAFF

d_gene: TRBD1
abundance: NA
j_gene: TRBJ2-7
v_gene: TRBV11-2
CDR3nt: TGTGCCAGCAGCTTAGCCCTCGGGACAGGGGTATCCTACGAGCAGTACTTC
CDR3aa: CASSLALGTGVSYEQYF

d_gene: NA
abundance: once
j_gene: TRBJ1-6
v_gene: TRBV6-6
CDR3nt: TGTGCCAGCAGTTACTTAGGGAGTGCAAATTCACCCCTCCACTTT
CDR3aa: CASSYLGSANSPLHF

d_gene: NA
abundance: NA
j_gene: TRBJ2-2
v_gene: TRBV7-8
CDR3nt: TGTGCCAGCAGCTTAGCCCTCGACAGTTATCGGCCCGGGGAGCTGTTTTTT
CDR3aa: CASSLALDSYRPGELFF

d_gene: TRBD1
abundance: NA
j_gene: TRBJ1-4
v_gene: TRBV28
CDR3nt: TGTGCCAGCAGGTATCAGGGGGCGGGTAATGAAAAACTGCTTTTT
CDR3aa: CASRYQGAGNEKLLF

d_gene: NA
abundance: NA
j_gene: TRBJ2-7
v_gene: TRBV10-3
CDR3nt: TGTGCCATCAGTGTAGGAGCGACCACTTACGAGCAGTACTTC
CDR3aa: CAISVGATTYEQYF

d_gene: NA
abundance: NA
j_gene: TRBJ1-3
v_gene: TRBV4-3
CDR3nt: TGCGCCAGCAGCCAAGAGGGGGGTTCTGGAAACACCATATATTTT
CDR3aa: CASSQEGGSGNTIYF

d_gene: TRBD1
abundance: NA
j_gene: TRBJ1-3
v_gene: TRBV28
CDR3nt: TGTGCCAGCAGTTTCGGCTACAGGGGTGGAAACACCATATATTTT
CDR3aa: CASSFGYRGGNTIYF

d_gene: NA
abundance: NA
j_gene: TRBJ2-7
v_gene: TRBV7-8
CDR3nt: TGTGCCAGCAGCTTAGGGGGCTCCAGCTCCGAGCAGTACTTC
CDR3aa: CASSLGGSSSEQYF

d_gene: NA
abundance: NA
j_gene: TRBJ2-2
v_gene: TRBV28
CDR3nt: TGTGCCAGCAGGGAGGTCCTGCCGGGGACCGGGGAGCTGTTTTTT
CDR3aa: CASREVLPGTGELFF